The 11 T cell receptor beta chains below come from one sample, sequenced in a study of tissue T cells after allogeneic stem cell transplantation. As to time point: mouse harvest day 7 after allogeneic transplant. The graft held 10^6 splenic CD5+ T cells and 10^7 T-cell-depleted bone marrow cells. Assay used: immunoSEQ multiplex PCR; TCRdb lists only in-frame clones, some missing. The sample has 9,000 to 13,000 clones; 30% to 40% are singletons. Sequencing used skin. The receptors here all came from a female BALB/c mouse given C57BL/6 T cells with graft-versus-host disease after an allogeneic hematopoietic cell transplant.

Of note for this clone: Here the gene names and germline are mouse. The read ends 1 residue shy of where the CDR3 ends; the end is completed using the germline J gene. This chain connects TRBV26 to TRBJ1-6, with unresolved D. TRBJ1-6 counts as an open reading frame of uncertain function. Trimming shortened V by 4 bases and J by 1 base, and 2 bases separated the two germline ends. CDR1 and CDR2 from the germline V gene are KGHPV and FQNQEV (reference sequence). This CDR3 comprises 13 residues. The CDR3 protein is CASSQSYNSPLYF. The sequenced CDR3 bases are TGTGCCAGCAGTCAATCCTATAATTCGCCCCTCTAC.

As regards this clone: Germline and genes here are mouse. The CDR3 extends 1 residue past the end of the read, so its final part is completed from the germline J gene. The chain has TRBV26 and TRBJ1-3; D perhaps matches TRBD1 (6 bases). V lost 5 bases and J 0 bases, leaving 11 bases between the germline ends. This CDR3 is built from 15 residues. The germline V gene encodes CDR1 KGHPV and CDR2 FQNQEV (reference sequence). The CDR3 region is CASSEGHFSGNTLYF. CDR3 DNA (partial): TGTGCCAGCAGTGAGGGACATTTTTCTGGAAATACGCTCTAT.

This clone rates as medium-sized (0.01 to 0.1%). Gene and germline names: mouse. Read data end 1 residue before the CDR3 end; the end is taken from the germline J gene. The chain uses TRBV13-1 and TRBJ1-4; TRBD1 matches 10 bases. Germline-derived CDR1 and CDR2 are NSHNY and SYGAGN. The length of the CDR3 is 15 residues. Trimming cost V 2 bases and J 4 bases; bases outside gene matches: 2. This chain's CDR3 is CASSETGGHNERLFF. The part of the CDR3 DNA that was read is TGTGCCAGCAGTGAGACAGGGGGCCACAACGAAAGATTATTT.

This clone was recorded a few times. Germline and genes here are mouse. The read halts 1 residue ahead of the CDR3 end, with the missing end drawn from the germline J gene. The chain has TRBV19 and TRBJ2-7, with TRBD2 identical over 10 bases. The CDR3 contains 16 residues. Germline-derived CDR1 and CDR2 are FNHDT and SITEND (reference sequence). V shed 2 bases, J shed 7 bases, and the junction held 12 bases outside the gene matches. The CDR3 bases that were read are TGTGCCAGCAGTATTAACGCCTGGGGGGGCGCGAGGGAACAGTAC. As protein: CASSINAWGGAREQY. The entire CDR3 is CASSINAWGGAREQYF.

This clone was found a few times. Gene and germline names: mouse. Read sequence stops 1 residue before the CDR3 end, and the germline J gene provides the missing end. The chain has TRBV16 and TRBJ1-3, with D unclear. The CDR3 runs to 15 residues. Germline V gene sequence: CDR1 SGHSA, CDR2 FRNQAP. Trimming shortened V by 2 bases and J by 4 bases, and 12 bases separated the two germline ends. The CDR3 is CASSLNQGGGNTLYF. Partial CDR3 DNA: TGTGCAAGCAGCTTAAACCAAGGAGGGGGAAATACGCTCTAT.

In this sample, this clone turned up a few times. Mouse gene names and germline throughout. The CDR3 is cut off 1 residue early in the read; its end comes from the germline J gene. The chain carries TRBV4 and TRBJ2-4; 12 nucleotides agree with TRBD2. J lost 8 bases, V lost 5 bases, and 5 bases had no gene match. This CDR3 region has 14 residues. Per germline, CDR1 LGHDT and CDR2 YNNKQL (reference sequence). The sequenced CDR3 bases are TGTGCCAGCAGCAAACGGGACTGGGGGGTCACCTTGTAC. Amino acids: CASSKRDWGVTLY. The full-length CDR3 reads as CASSKRDWGVTLYF.

Concerning this clone itself: Genes here carry mouse names. The missing CDR3 end, 1 residue past where the read stops, is filled in from the germline J gene. This chain connects TRBV3 to TRBJ2-5, with 9 bases lining up with TRBD2. V trimming: 1 base; J trimming: 2 bases; junction bases outside the gene matches: 1. This CDR3 comprises 15 residues. The germline gives CDR1 SNHLY, CDR2 FYNGKV (reference sequence). CDR3 DNA, as far as it was read: TGTGCCAGCAGCTTAGTACTGGGGGGCCAAGACACCCAGTAC. It translates to CASSLVLGGQDTQY. The whole CDR3 sequence is CASSLVLGGQDTQYF.

With respect to this clone: Gene names are mouse gene names. The CDR3 end lies 1 residue beyond the end of the read and is filled in from the germline J gene. The V and J genes are TRBV5 and TRBJ2-3, with TRBD2 matching 14 bases. The ends lost 1 base at V and 3 bases at J; junction bases unmatched: 3. The CDR3 covers 17 residues. Germline V lookup: CDR1 LGHNA, CDR2 YNLKQL (reference sequence). The sequenced part of the CDR3 DNA is TGTGCCAGCAGCCAAGGGGACTGGGGGGGCGACGCAGAAACGCTGTAT. Protein: CASSQGDWGGDAETLY. The full-length CDR3 reads as CASSQGDWGGDAETLYF.

The table lists this clone with a few counts. Mouse gene names and germline throughout. Read sequence stops 1 residue before the CDR3 end, and the germline J gene provides the missing end. The chain uses TRBV26 and TRBJ1-4; no firm D call. V shed 4 bases and J shed 7 bases, with 10 bases lying between them. The CDR3 loop spans 13 amino acids. CDR1 and CDR2 (germline): KGHPV, FQNQEV (reference sequence). CDR3 DNA, as far as it was read: TGTGCCAGCAGTCCTGGCGGAGGCGAAAGATTATTT. Its protein is CASSPGGGERLF. The whole CDR3 sequence is CASSPGGGERLFF.

Concerning this clone itself: Germline and genes: mouse. The missing CDR3 end, 1 residue past where the read stops, is filled in from the germline J gene. J is TRBJ2-7 and V is TRBV29; 7 bases are shared with TRBD1. The CDR3 sequence is 12 residues long. Trimming removed 3 bases from V and 7 bases from J; junction bases left unmatched: 3. From germline, CDR1 is MSHET and CDR2 SYDVDS. CDR3 sequence reads: CASSLDRWEQYF. The CDR3 bases that were read are TGTGCTAGCAGTTTGGACAGGTGGGAACAGTAC.

Details on this clone: The gene names here belong to mouse. The sequence runs out 1 residue before the end of the CDR3; the remainder is reconstructed from the germline J gene. V usage is TRBV13-3 and J usage is TRBJ2-4, with D possibly being TRBD1 (5 bases). The CDR3 is made up of 14 amino acids. V gave up 5 bases and J gave up 2 bases, with 12 bases separating them. Germline CDR1 and CDR2: NNHDY and SYVADS. CDR3 DNA (partial): TGTGCCAGCAGCCCAAGCAGGGCTCAAAACACCTTGTAC. It translates to CASSPSRAQNTLY. The CDR3 as a whole reads CASSPSRAQNTLYF. The complete variable domain, with remaining parts taken from reference TRBV13-3 and TRBJ2-4, reads EAAVTQSPRSKVAVTGGKVTLSCHQTNNHDYMYWYRQDTGHGLRLIHYSYVADSTEKGDIPDGYKASRPSQENFSLILELASLSQTAVYFCASSPSRAQNTLYFGAGTRLSVL.